The entry below gives a single TCR beta chain sequence along with its context. With 4 bases removed from V and 5 bases from J, the gap between germline ends came to 15 bases. The CDR3 is made up of 13 amino acids. The germline V gene has CDR1 SQVTM and CDR2 ANQGSEA. Treatment defined: oral pan-JAK inhibitor, 5-10 mg twice daily. This entry belongs to a study of CD8+ T cells in alopecia areata. Overall study context: Treatment of the treated patients consisted of oral tofacitinib, 5 to 10 mg twice daily.

The authors extracted RNA and reverse transcribed it into cDNA as the sequencing template. Method: immunoSEQ multiplex PCR; TCRdb's copy keeps in-frame clones and lacks some. Here the sample spans 120,000 to 150,000 clones, approximately 80% being singletons. Sequencing was performed on CD8+ T cells sorted from blood, taken at week 4, from a patient treated with tofacitinib. The source of this sequence is a human donor with alopecia areata. The chain joins TRBV29-1 to TRBJ2-7; D remains ambiguous. CDR3 sequence: CSVVRSGFDEQYF. The CDR3 DNA follows: TGCAGCGTTGTTAGATCAGGTTTCGACGAGCAGTACTTC.